The entry below describes one T cell receptor beta chain. Its antigen is unknown. Each CDR3 protein is one row after TCRdb ran MiXCR on the 5' RACE reads. Of about 900,000 distinct CDR3 sequences in the sample, approximately 13% were seen once. This entry is derived from a study of identical twins. CDR3 length equals 18 residues. J gave up 8 bases and V 5 bases, and 20 bases lay outside the gene matches. Germline V gene sequence: CDR1 MDHEN, CDR2 SYDVKM. Whole-study findings and limits: Sequences that were beta out-of-frame showed weaker excess twin sharing. Monozygotic twins shared more out-of-frame TCR alpha than recombination models predicted. A lower insertion count was a feature of abundant cord blood beta clonotypes, with no such feature in memory repertoires. Twin-shared out-of-frame alpha sequences showed excess low generation probability.

These sequences were also reported in another study, on yellow fever vaccine responses in identical twins.

The genes are TRBV28 and TRBJ2-3; 9 positions agree with TRBD2. The sample was PBMCs. This TCR came from a woman under 30 in good health. The DNA for the CDR3 is TGTGCCAGCAGTCCTCTCATCGGACTAGCGCTCGAGAGAGGTACGCAGTATTTT. Translated: CASSPLIGLALERGTQYF.